This is a list of T cell receptor beta chains from one sample in a study of a mutant IDH1 vaccine in newly diagnosed glioma. Generated by immunoSEQ multiplex PCR, the TCRdb table keeps only in-frame clones and is missing some. The sample consists of some 33,000 clones, roughly three quarters of them appearing once. Their antigens are not known. Specimen: PBMCs, collected from a glioma patient whose treatment included an IDH1 peptide vaccine. Source of these receptors: a woman aged 40 to 50 with glioma. The CDR3 runs from the conserved cysteine through the conserved F or W. A D gene is named only where the DNA matches it firmly.

D gene	J gene	V gene	CDR3 protein
.	TRBJ2-7	TRBV10-3	CAISESGEPPYEQYF
.	TRBJ1-1	TRBV2	CASNPGRGTEAFF
.	TRBJ1-4	TRBV30	CAWGQGATNEKLFF
.	TRBJ1-6	TRBV1	CTSSQGDPSPLHF
TRBD1	TRBJ2-5	TRBV27	CASSPWDRGPETQYF
.	TRBJ2-3	TRBV27	CASMGVNTQYF
.	TRBJ2-1	TRBV7-9	CASSFIEQFF
.	TRBJ1-1	TRBV11-2	CASSFSDTEAFF
.	TRBJ1-5	TRBV27	CASSSHPNGNQPQHF
.	TRBJ1-2	TRBV11-1	CASSFSQGRIVPNYGYTF
TRBD1	TRBJ1-5	TRBV7-9	CASSLPLSRDRVSQPQHF
.	TRBJ2-2	TRBV16	CASGPLPSSGELFF
.	TRBJ1-1	TRBV18	CASKTQNTEAFF
TRBD1	TRBJ2-4	TRBV5-4	CASADPGTGGNIQYF
.	TRBJ1-3	TRBV9	CASSVGRAGNTIYF
.	TRBJ2-7	TRBV7-8	CASSLALGGADEQYF
.	TRBJ1-5	TRBV7-8	CASSLERGVTDNQPQHF
.	TRBJ2-5	TRBV9	CASSVAGENQETQYF
.	TRBJ2-7	TRBV4-2	CASSQDRGSPSYEQYF
.	TRBJ2-7	TRBV28	CASSLRTVYEQYF
.	TRBJ1-1	TRBV2	CASAYQRGNTEAFF
.	TRBJ1-1	TRBV6-1	CASSEGWDTEAFF
.	TRBJ1-5	TRBV7-9	CASSLSQRDNQPQHF
.	TRBJ2-7	TRBV9	CASSGRRGYEQYF
.	TRBJ2-2	TRBV25-1	CASSVNRDTGELFF
.	TRBJ1-4	TRBV5-6	CASSFLAGGATNEKLFF
TRBD1	TRBJ2-7	TRBV30	CAWSPGTGSKGEQYF
.	TRBJ2-4	TRBV6-5	CASSPRLGNIQYF
.	TRBJ2-7	TRBV2	CASSEYEEQYF
.	TRBJ1-2	TRBV25-1	CASKVGYGYTF
TRBD2	TRBJ2-5	TRBV5-1	CASSLTGGAQETQYF
.	TRBJ2-1	TRBV6-4	CASSASGSYNEQFF
.	TRBJ1-1	TRBV6-4	CASSRDMNTEAFF
.	TRBJ1-1	TRBV7-2	CASSPHHEAFF
TRBD1	TRBJ1-1	TRBV5-4	CASSLERTGSGEAFF
TRBD1	TRBJ1-2	TRBV10-3	CAISETGGNYGYTF
TRBD1	TRBJ1-6	TRBV29-1	CSVETGGAGSPLHF
TRBD1	TRBJ2-2	TRBV7-6	CASSQARQGRTGELFF
TRBD1	TRBJ2-3	TRBV29-1	CSVVGQGVDTQYF
.	TRBJ2-7	TRBV7-6	CASSLGRKSYEQYF
.	TRBJ1-6	TRBV5-4	CASSLPGTGGPNSPLHF
.	TRBJ1-1	TRBV11-3	CASSLGGQRNTEAFF
.	TRBJ1-4	TRBV6-1	CASNVRVPTNEKLFF
.	TRBJ1-4	TRBV5-1	CASSLGGSTNEKLFF
.	TRBJ1-5	TRBV11-2	CASSLVPGTNQPQHF
.	TRBJ2-3	TRBV6-5	CASRLDSYTDTQYF
.	TRBJ2-3	TRBV29-1	CSVGASTDTQYF
.	TRBJ1-1	TRBV9	CASSVIDTEAFF
TRBD2	TRBJ2-7	TRBV2	CASTNKGIWRGGLYEQYF
TRBD1	TRBJ1-4	TRBV7-9	CASSLATGAEKLFF
.	TRBJ2-5	TRBV25-1	CASSQGRMDLETQYF
TRBD1	TRBJ1-1	TRBV19	CASKGTGRTEAFF
.	TRBJ1-1	TRBV6-5	CASSPPLRGTEAFF
.	TRBJ1-3	TRBV7-9	CASSLGDSSGNTIYF
TRBD2	TRBJ2-7	TRBV5-6	CASSSSGGTPYEQYF
TRBD2	TRBJ2-1	TRBV15	CATFKAGGANYNEQFF
.	TRBJ1-1	TRBV15	CATSRGGNTEAFF
.	TRBJ1-1	TRBV12-5	CASGLVMGDTEAFF
TRBD1	TRBJ1-1	TRBV9	CASSADRVDTEAFF